The 22 T cell receptor beta chains below all came from one sample that was sequenced in a study of cytomegalovirus exposure and HLA in healthy donors. The PCR used 60 Vbeta and 13 Jbeta primers. Data came from immunoSEQ multiplex PCR; TCRdb stores just in-frame clones and leaves some out. The data contain 180,000 or so clones, roughly 84% of them seen just once; the ten biggest clones take up around 1.5%. Sequenced material: PBMCs. The receptors were sampled from a male donor in good health and CMV-seronegative.

This clone has just one count. The chain is built from TRBV7-8 and TRBJ2-7; perhaps TRBD1 as D (5 bases). Germline CDR1 and CDR2: SGHVS and FQNEAQ. The CDR3 covers 14 residues. The ends were cut back, 1 base at V and 2 bases at J, with 9 bases in the middle. The CDR3: CASSLGAGPYEQYF. In DNA, the CDR3 is TGTGCCAGCAGCTTAGGTGCAGGGCCCTACGAGCAGTACTTC.

J is TRBJ2-7 and V is TRBV6-5, with D unclear. The CDR3 spans 14 residues. The germline V gene encodes CDR1 MNHEY and CDR2 SVGAGI. V was cut by 5 bases and J by 0 bases, with 11 bases left in between. The DNA for the CDR3 is TGTGCCAGCAGTACAGACGGTAGCTCCTACGAGCAGTACTTC. It is translated as CASSTDGSSYEQYF.

The V call is TRBV28, the J call TRBJ2-1; no reliable D call. The CDR3 totals 12 residues. V gave up 7 bases and J gave up 9 bases, with 13 bases separating them. Germline loops: CDR1 MDHEN, CDR2 SYDVKM. In nucleotides, the CDR3 is TGTGCCAGCACCACTCTTTCCCGTGAGCAGTTCTTC. This encodes CASTTLSREQFF.

This rearrangement joins TRBV19 to TRBJ1-2, with D possibly TRBD1 on 5 matching bases. CDR1 and CDR2 from the germline V gene are LNHDA and SQIVND (reference sequence). The V and J ends lost 4 bases and 4 bases respectively, with 10 bases between them. This CDR3 has 13 residues. CDR3 nucleotides: TGTGCCAGTAGTAGCGGGGGTCCCTATGGCTACACCTTC. Its protein product is CASSSGGPYGYTF.

This chain connects TRBV2 to TRBJ2-7; 7 bases match TRBD2. The CDR3 is 16 amino acids. V gave up 4 bases and J gave up 4 bases; unmatched junction bases: 13. CDR1 and CDR2 from the germline V gene are SNHLY and FYNNEI. The CDR3, as DNA: TGTGCCAGCAGTGCGGCTACTGGGGGGGTTAAGTACGAGCAGTACTTC. Translated, it gives CASSAATGGVKYEQYF.

This rearrangement joins TRBV7-9 to TRBJ2-1; 8 nucleotides match TRBD1. V trimming: 2 bases; J trimming: 4 bases; junction bases outside the gene matches: 4. The V gene's germline CDR1 is SEHNR and CDR2 FQNEAQ (reference sequence). This CDR3 is built from 15 residues. The CDR3, as DNA: TGTGCCAGCAGCTTATGGGACAGGCCTTACAATGAGCAGTTCTTC. This codes for CASSLWDRPYNEQFF. The complete variable domain, with remaining parts taken from reference TRBV7-9 and TRBJ2-1, reads DTGVSQNPRHKITKRGQNVTFRCDPISEHNRLYWYRQTLGQGPEFLTYFQNEAQLEKSRLLSDRFSAERPKGSFSTLEIQRTEQGDSAMYLCASSLWDRPYNEQFFGPGTRLTVL.

The genes are TRBV11-2 and TRBJ2-7; possibly TRBD2 for D (6 bases). Germline assignment: CDR1 SGHAT and CDR2 FQNNGV. V shed 5 bases and J shed 4 bases, with 27 bases lying between them. The CDR3 spans 18 residues. CDR3 nucleotides: TGTGCCAGCAGCCCCGGGGGAAGACTCGAAACCTCACAGTACGAGCAGTACTTC. Its translation is CASSPGGRLETSQYEQYF.

The V gene is TRBV2, the J gene TRBJ2-6, with D unclear. CDR1 is SNHLY and CDR2 is FYNNEI in the germline V gene. Between the trimmed V and J ends, which lost 1 base and 2 bases, there was a span of 6 bases. This CDR3 has 15 amino acids. DNA of the CDR3: TGTGCCAGCAGTGAAGGTGTTACTGGGGCCAACGTCCTGACTTTC. It is translated as CASSEGVTGANVLTF.

This sequence joins TRBV28 and TRBJ2-5; 14 nucleotides agree with TRBD2. The CDR3 totals 15 residues. V lost 11 bases and J lost 3; bases outside the gene matches: 8. Germline CDR1 MDHEN, CDR2 SYDVKM. In nucleotides, the CDR3 is TGTGCCGCCGCAGGACTAGCGGGGGGAGAAGAGACCCAGTACTTC. This translates into CAAAGLAGGEETQYF.

The V and J genes are TRBV10-3 and TRBJ2-3, with 9 nucleotides matching TRBD1. The CDR3 totals 16 residues. CDR1 and CDR2 (germline): ENHRY, SYGVKD. Trimming took 4 bases from V and 4 from J; bases not matched to a gene: 9. The CDR3 loop is CAISGIQGASADTQYF. The CDR3 DNA is TGTGCCATCAGTGGGATACAGGGGGCAAGTGCAGATACGCAGTATTTT.

This chain links TRBV27 with TRBJ2-6; D may be TRBD2 (7 bases). This CDR3 contains 18 residues. V dropped 1 base and J dropped 0 bases, with 13 bases sitting between them. Germline CDR1 is MNHEY and CDR2 is SMNVEV (reference sequence). CDR3 loop: CASSLFGGAPSGANVLTF. The CDR3 region has the DNA TGTGCCAGCAGTTTATTTGGGGGGGCACCCTCTGGGGCCAACGTCCTGACTTTC.

The rearrangement links TRBV19 to TRBJ2-2, with D perhaps TRBD1 (5 bases). The CDR3 loop spans 17 amino acids. Germline V gives CDR1 LNHDA, CDR2 SQIVND (reference sequence). V was clipped by 3 bases and J by 5 bases, with 19 bases between them. The CDR3 region is CASSILFFRAATGELFF. The CDR3, as DNA: TGTGCCAGTAGTATTCTTTTCTTCAGGGCCGCGACCGGGGAGCTGTTTTTT. The complete variable domain, with remaining parts taken from reference TRBV19 and TRBJ2-2, reads DGGITQSPKYLFRKEGQNVTLSCEQNLNHDAMYWYRQDPGQGLRLIYYSQIVNDFQKGDIAEGYSVSREKKESFPLTVTSAQKNPTAFYLCASSILFFRAATGELFFGEGSRLTVL.

This clone was seen just once. The genes are TRBV28 and TRBJ2-2; D is undetermined. Looked up from germline, CDR1 is MDHEN and CDR2 is SYDVKM. The CDR3 spans 11 residues. V lost 6 bases, J lost 7 bases, and 6 bases lay in between. This CDR3 is CASSKFGELFF. The CDR3 DNA follows: TGTGCCAGCAGCAAATTCGGGGAGCTGTTTTTT.

The chain joins TRBV7-2 to TRBJ2-7, with D unclear. V dropped 1 base and J dropped 7 bases, with 11 bases sitting between them. The CDR3 consists of 13 residues. Per the germline V gene, CDR1 is SGHTA and CDR2 is FQGNSA. The CDR3 DNA reads TGTGCCAGCAGCTTAGTCTTTGGAGTAGAGCAGTACTTC. It is translated as CASSLVFGVEQYF.

The chain employs TRBV4-2 and TRBJ2-2; 12 nucleotides line up with TRBD2. CDR1 LGHNA and CDR2 YNFKEQ come from the germline V gene. V lost 5 bases and J lost 0; bases outside the gene matches: 10. CDR3 length equals 19 residues. CDR3 nucleotides: TGTGCCAGCAGCAGGACTAGCGGGATGAGGCGAGCGAACACCGGGGAGCTGTTTTTT. It specifies CASSRTSGMRRANTGELFF.

The V gene is TRBV27, the J gene TRBJ2-7; 9 bases align to TRBD2. The CDR3 runs to 15 residues. The V gene end was trimmed by 5 bases and the J gene end by 6 bases; junction bases not matched to a gene: 11. CDR1 is MNHEY and CDR2 is SMNVEV in the germline V gene (reference sequence). This chain's CDR3 is CASSRHSGSPPEQYF. CDR3 DNA: TGTGCCAGCAGTCGCCATAGCGGGAGCCCCCCCGAGCAGTACTTC.

The chain employs TRBV5-6 and TRBJ2-1; TRBD2 aligns across 16 bases. CDR3 size: 19 residues. Per germline, CDR1 SGHDT and CDR2 YYEEEE. The V segment lost 4 bases and the J segment 0 bases; nucleotides outside the gene matches: 7. The CDR3 protein is CASSQGLAGGQSSYNEQFF. The DNA for the CDR3 is TGTGCCAGCAGCCAGGGACTAGCGGGAGGGCAAAGCTCCTACAATGAGCAGTTCTTC.

By sample fraction, this clone is medium-sized. V gene TRBV4-3 combines with J gene TRBJ2-1, with TRBD1 matching 10 bases. Germline V gene data show CDR1 as LGHNA and CDR2 as YSLEER. The CDR3 extends over 16 amino acids. The trim removed 0 bases at V and 4 bases at J, leaving 3 bases unmatched. CDR3 sequence reads: CASSQEGQGTYNEQFF. DNA for the CDR3: TGCGCCAGCAGCCAAGAGGGACAGGGGACATACAATGAGCAGTTCTTC.

This chain connects TRBV7-2 to TRBJ2-5; TRBD2 matches 7 bases. The CDR3 has 13 amino acids. V lost 8 bases, J lost 4 bases, and 7 bases stayed unmatched. Germline lookup yields CDR1 SGHTA and CDR2 FQGNSA. CDR3 in DNA: TGTGCCAGCGTACCTCGGGGGGTAGAGACCCAGTACTTC. Translation: CASVPRGVETQYF. The full variable domain, with the rest looked up from reference TRBV7-2 and TRBJ2-5, is GAGVSQSPSNKVTEKGKDVELRCDPISGHTALYWYRQSLGQGLEFLIYFQGNSAPDKSGLPSDRFSAERTGGSVSTLTIQRTQQEDSAVYLCASVPRGVETQYFGPGTRLLVL.

The chain combines TRBV7-6 with TRBJ1-3; D is uncertain. CDR3 size: 14 residues. Between the trimmed V and J ends, which lost 5 bases and 1 base, there was a span of 9 bases. CDR1 SGHVS and CDR2 FNYEAQ come from the germline V gene. Written as DNA, the CDR3 is TGTGCCAGCAGCCAAACAGTTTCTGGAAACACCATATATTTT. It codes for CASSQTVSGNTIYF.

The V call is TRBV11-1, the J call TRBJ1-1, with D possibly being TRBD1 (6 bases). Trimming removed 4 bases at V and 4 bases at J, with 16 bases between. Germline V gives CDR1 SGHAT, CDR2 FQDESV (reference sequence). This CDR3 has 15 amino acids. The CDR3 here is CASSSEQGRGTEAFF. CDR3 in DNA: TGTGCCAGCAGCTCTGAACAGGGTAGAGGCACTGAAGCTTTCTTT.

V usage is TRBV18 and J usage is TRBJ1-1; D is uncertain. This CDR3 has 14 residues. The V and J ends lost 3 bases and 2 bases respectively, with 10 bases between them. CDR1 is KGHSH and CDR2 is LQKENI in the germline V gene. The chain's CDR3 is CASSPFTENTEAFF. Here the CDR3 DNA reads TGTGCCAGCTCACCCTTTACAGAAAACACTGAAGCTTTCTTT.